The following is a T cell receptor beta chain sequence with its context. Its antigen remains unidentified. The data derive from a study of cytomegalovirus exposure and HLA in healthy donors. Study-level findings and limits: Analysis was carried out at a later point, and it linked a missense DCLRE1C variant to TCR beta V- and J-gene trimming. Prediction of most subjects' HLA-A and HLA-B alleles by TCR beta sequences was reportedly accurate. For most TCR sequences rarity was the rule, although some public TCRs occurred in many donors.

Use of 60 Vbeta and 13 Jbeta primers characterized the PCR. In the original workflow: Later reanalysis found 75 million to 100 million unique TCR beta chains, some 10 million of them shared. Clones were read by immunoSEQ multiplex PCR, and TCRdb kept only the in-frame ones, dropping some. The DNA was the basis for D and trimming; V, J and clone size are from that table. The profile covers some 100,000 clones, with 70% to 85% appearing a single time and about 5% taken by the ten largest. The CDR3 extends over 18 amino acids. Unmatched junction bases numbered 9, after V lost 0 bases and J lost 0 bases. Germline loops: CDR1 SGDLS, CDR2 YYNGEE.

Sequencing was performed on PBMCs. The TCR originated in a man between 50 and 59 years old in good health and CMV-seropositive. V gene TRBV9 combines with J gene TRBJ2-5; 9 bases are a match to TRBD2. CDR3 sequence: CASSVDPRLAENQETQYF. CDR3 DNA sequence: TGTGCCAGCAGCGTAGACCCCCGACTAGCGGAAAACCAAGAGACCCAGTACTTC.